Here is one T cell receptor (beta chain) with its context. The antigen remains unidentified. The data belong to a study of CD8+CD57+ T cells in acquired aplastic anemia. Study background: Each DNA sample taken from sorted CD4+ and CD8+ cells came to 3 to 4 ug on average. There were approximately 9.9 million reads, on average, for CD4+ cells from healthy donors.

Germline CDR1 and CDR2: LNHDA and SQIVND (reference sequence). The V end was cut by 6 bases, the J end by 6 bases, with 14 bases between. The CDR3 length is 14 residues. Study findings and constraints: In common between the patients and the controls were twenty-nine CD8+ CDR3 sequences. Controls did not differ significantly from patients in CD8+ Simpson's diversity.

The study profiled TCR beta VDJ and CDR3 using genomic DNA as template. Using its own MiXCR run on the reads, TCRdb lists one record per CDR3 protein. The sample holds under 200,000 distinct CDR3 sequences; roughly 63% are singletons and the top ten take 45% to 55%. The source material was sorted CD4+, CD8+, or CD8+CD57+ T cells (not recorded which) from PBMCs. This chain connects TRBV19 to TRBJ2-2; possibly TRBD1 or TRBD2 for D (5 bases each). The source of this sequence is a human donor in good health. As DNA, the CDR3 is TGTGCCAGTAGGGACTTGGGGGACGCCGGGGAGCTGTTTTTT. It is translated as CASRDLGDAGELFF.